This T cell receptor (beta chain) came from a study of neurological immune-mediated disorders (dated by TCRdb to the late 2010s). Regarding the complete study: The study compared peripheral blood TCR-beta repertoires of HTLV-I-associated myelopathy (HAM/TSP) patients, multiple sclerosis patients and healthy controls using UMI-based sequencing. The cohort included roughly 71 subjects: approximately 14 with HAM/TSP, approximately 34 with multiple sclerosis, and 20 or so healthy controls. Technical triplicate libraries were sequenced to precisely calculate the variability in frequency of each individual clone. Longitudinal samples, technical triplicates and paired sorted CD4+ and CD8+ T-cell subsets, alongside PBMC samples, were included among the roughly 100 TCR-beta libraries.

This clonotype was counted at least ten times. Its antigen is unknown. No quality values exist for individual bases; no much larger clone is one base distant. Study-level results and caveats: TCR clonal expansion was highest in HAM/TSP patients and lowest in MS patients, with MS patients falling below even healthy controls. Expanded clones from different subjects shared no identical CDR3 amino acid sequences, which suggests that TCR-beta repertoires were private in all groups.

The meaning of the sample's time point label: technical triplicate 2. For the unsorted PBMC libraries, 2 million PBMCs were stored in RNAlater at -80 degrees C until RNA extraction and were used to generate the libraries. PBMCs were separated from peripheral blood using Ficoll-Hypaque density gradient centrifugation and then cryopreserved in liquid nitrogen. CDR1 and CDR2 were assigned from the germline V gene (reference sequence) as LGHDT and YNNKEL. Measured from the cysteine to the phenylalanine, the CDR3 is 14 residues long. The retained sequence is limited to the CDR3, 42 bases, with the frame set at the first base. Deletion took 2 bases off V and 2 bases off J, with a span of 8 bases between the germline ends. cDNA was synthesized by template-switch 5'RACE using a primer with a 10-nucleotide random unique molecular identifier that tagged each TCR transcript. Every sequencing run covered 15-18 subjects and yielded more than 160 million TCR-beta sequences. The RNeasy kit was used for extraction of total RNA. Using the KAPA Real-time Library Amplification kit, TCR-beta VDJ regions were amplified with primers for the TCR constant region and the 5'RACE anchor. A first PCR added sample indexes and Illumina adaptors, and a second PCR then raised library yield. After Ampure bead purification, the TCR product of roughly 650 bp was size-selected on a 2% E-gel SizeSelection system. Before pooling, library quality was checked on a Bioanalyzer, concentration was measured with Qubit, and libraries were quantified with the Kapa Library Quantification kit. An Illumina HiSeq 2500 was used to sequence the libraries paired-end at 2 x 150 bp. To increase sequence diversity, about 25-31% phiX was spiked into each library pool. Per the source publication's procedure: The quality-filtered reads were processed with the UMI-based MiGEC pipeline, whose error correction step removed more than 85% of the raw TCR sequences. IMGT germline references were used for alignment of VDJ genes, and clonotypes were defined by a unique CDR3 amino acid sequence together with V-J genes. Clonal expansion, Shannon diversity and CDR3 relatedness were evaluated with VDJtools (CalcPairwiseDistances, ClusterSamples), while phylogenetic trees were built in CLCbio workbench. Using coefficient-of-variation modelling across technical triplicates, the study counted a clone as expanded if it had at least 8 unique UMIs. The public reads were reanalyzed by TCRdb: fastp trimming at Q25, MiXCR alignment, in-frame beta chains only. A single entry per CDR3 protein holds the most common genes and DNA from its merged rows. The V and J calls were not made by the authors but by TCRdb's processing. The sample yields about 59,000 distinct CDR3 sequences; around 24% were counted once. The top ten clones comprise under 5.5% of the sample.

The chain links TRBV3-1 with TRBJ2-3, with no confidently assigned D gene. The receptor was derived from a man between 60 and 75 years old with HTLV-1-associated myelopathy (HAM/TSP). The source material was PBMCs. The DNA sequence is TGTGCCAGCAGCCAACGAGCGACCACAGATACGCAGTATTTT. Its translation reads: CASSQRATTDTQYF.